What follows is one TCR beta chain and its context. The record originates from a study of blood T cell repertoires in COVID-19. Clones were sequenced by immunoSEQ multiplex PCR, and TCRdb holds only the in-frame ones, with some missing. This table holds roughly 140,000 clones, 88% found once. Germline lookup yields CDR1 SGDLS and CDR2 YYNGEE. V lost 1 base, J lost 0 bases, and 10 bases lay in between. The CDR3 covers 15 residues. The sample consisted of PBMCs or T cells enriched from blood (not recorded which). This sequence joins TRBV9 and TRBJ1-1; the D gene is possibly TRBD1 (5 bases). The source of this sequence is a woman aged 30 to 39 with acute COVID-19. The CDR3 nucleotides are TGTGCCAGCAGCGTACAGGGTGGTGTGAACACTGAAGCTTTCTTT. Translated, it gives CASSVQGGVNTEAFF.